The source of this T cell receptor beta chain is a study of CD8 T cells in Susac syndrome. Study results and caveats: That the number of individuals in its TCR sequencing and HLA analysis was relatively small was acknowledged by the study.

CD8+ and CD4+ T cells taken from blood had their TCR beta sequenced. TEMRA cells were enriched by FACS, while CD8+ and CD4+ T cells were obtained through a negative isolation that was performed magnetically. The authors reverse transcribed roughly 0.5 to 1 ug RNA with random hexamers. TCRdb recomputed calls from the immunoSEQ multiplex PCR reads with MiXCR, one row per CDR3 protein. The data hold more than 150,000 distinct CDR3 sequences, with about 90% observed a single time. This clonotype was counted a single time. What it binds is unknown. This CDR3 has 15 residues. Per the germline V gene, CDR1 is SGHDT and CDR2 is YYEEEE. Losses at the gene ends were 4 bases for V and 2 bases for J; bases not matched to a gene: 5.

V gene TRBV5-6 combines with J gene TRBJ2-1, with 8 bases that match TRBD1. The material sequenced was CD4+ T cells from PBMCs. This sequence originates from a human donor in good health. CDR3 protein: CASSLGQATYNEQFF. CDR3 sequence (DNA): TGTGCCAGCAGCCTGGGACAGGCTACCTACAATGAGCAGTTCTTC.